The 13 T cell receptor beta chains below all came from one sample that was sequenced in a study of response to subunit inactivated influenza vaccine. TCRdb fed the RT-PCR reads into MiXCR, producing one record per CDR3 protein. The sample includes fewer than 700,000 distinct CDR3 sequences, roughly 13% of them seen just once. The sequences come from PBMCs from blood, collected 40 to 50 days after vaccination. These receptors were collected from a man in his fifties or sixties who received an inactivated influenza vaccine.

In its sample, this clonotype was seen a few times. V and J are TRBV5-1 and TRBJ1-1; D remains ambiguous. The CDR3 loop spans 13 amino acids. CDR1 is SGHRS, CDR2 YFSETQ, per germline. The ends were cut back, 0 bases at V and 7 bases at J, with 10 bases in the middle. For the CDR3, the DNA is TGCGCCAGCAGCTTGGATGGCTCCTTTGAAGCTTTCTTT. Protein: CASSLDGSFEAFF. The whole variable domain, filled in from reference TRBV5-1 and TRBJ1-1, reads KAGVTQTPRYLIKTRGQQVTLSCSPISGHRSVSWYQQTPGQGLQFLFEYFSETQRNKGNFPGRFSGRQFSNSRSEMNVSTLELGDSALYLCASSLDGSFEAFFGQGTRLTVV.

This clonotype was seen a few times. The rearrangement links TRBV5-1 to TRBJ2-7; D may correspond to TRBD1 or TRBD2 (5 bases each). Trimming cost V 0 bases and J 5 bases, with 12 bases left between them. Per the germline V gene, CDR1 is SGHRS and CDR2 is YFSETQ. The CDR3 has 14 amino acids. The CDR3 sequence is CASSLAGPPDEQYF. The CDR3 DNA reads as TGCGCCAGCAGCTTGGCGGGACCCCCGGACGAGCAGTACTTC.

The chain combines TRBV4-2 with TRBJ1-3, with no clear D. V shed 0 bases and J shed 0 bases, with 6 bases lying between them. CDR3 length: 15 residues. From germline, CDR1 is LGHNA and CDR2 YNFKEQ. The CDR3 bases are TGTGCCAGCAGCCAAGACAGTCCCTCTGGAAACACCATATATTTT. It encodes CASSQDSPSGNTIYF.

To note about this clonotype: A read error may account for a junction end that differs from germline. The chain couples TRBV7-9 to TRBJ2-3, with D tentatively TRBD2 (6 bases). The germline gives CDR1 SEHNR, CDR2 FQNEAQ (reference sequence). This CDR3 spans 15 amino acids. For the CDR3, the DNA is TGTGCCAGCAGCCCGGTAACCGGGAGCATAGATGCGCAGTATTTT. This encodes CASSPVTGSIDAQYF.

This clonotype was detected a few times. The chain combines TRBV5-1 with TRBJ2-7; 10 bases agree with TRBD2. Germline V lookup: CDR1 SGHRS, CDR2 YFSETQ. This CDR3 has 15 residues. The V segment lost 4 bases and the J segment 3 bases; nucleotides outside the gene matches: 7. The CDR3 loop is CASSKEAGGLYEQYF. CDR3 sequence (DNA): TGCGCCAGCAGCAAAGAAGCGGGGGGGCTCTACGAGCAGTACTTC.

CDR3 region: CASSLMASGNNEQFF. CDR3 in DNA: TGTGCCAGCAGCTTAATGGCTAGCGGAAACAATGAGCAGTTCTTC. The V call is TRBV7-2, the J call TRBJ2-1; 7 nucleotides match TRBD2. The germline V gene has CDR1 SGHTA and CDR2 FQGNSA. The CDR3 length is 15 residues. After removal of 2 bases from V and 5 bases from J, the junction contained 6 bases not matched to a gene. Drawing the rest from reference TRBV7-2 and TRBJ2-1, the complete variable domain is GAGVSQSPSNKVTEKGKDVELRCDPISGHTALYWYRQSLGQGLEFLIYFQGNSAPDKSGLPSDRFSAERTGGSVSTLTIQRTQQEDSAVYLCASSLMASGNNEQFFGPGTRLTVL.

The CDR3 sequence is CAISESPGPSYEQYF. Here the CDR3 DNA reads TGTGCCATCAGTGAGTCCCCCGGGCCGTCCTACGAGCAGTACTTC. The chain employs TRBV10-3 and TRBJ2-7; D is unclear. The CDR3 is made up of 15 amino acids. CDR1 and CDR2 (germline): ENHRY, SYGVKD. With 0 bases removed from V and 1 base from J, the gap between germline ends came to 10 bases.

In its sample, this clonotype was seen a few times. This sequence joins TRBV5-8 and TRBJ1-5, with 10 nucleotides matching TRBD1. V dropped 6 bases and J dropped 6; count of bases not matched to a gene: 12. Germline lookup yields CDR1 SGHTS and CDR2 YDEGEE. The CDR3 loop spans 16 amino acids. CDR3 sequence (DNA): TGTGCCAGCAAACCTGTGGGACAGGGGCGGGGTCAGCCCCAGCATTTT. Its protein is CASKPVGQGRGQPQHF. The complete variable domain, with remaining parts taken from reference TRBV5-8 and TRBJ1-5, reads EAGVTQSPTHLIKTRGQQATLRCSPISGHTSVYWYQQALGLGLQFLLWYDEGEERNRGNFPPRFSGRQFPNYSSELNVNALELEDSALYLCASKPVGQGRGQPQHFGDGTRLSIL.

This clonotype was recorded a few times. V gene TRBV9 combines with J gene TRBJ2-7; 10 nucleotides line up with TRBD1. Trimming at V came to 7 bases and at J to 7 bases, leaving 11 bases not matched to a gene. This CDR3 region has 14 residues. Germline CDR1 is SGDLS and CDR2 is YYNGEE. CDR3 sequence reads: CASGTGTGVGEQYF. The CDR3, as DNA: TGTGCCAGCGGGACCGGGACAGGGGTTGGAGAGCAGTACTTC.

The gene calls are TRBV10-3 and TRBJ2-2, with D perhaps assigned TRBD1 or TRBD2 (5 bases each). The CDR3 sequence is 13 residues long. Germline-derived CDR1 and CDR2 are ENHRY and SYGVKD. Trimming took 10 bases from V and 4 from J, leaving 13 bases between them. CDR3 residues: CATAGTGTGELFF. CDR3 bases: TGTGCCACCGCTGGGACGGGCACCGGGGAGCTGTTTTTT.

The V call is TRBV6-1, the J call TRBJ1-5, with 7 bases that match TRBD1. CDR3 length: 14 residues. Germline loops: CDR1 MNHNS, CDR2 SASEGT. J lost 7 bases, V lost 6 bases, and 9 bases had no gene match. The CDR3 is CASRRQGRNQPQHF. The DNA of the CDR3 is TGTGCCAGCAGACGACAGGGTAGGAACCAGCCCCAGCATTTT.

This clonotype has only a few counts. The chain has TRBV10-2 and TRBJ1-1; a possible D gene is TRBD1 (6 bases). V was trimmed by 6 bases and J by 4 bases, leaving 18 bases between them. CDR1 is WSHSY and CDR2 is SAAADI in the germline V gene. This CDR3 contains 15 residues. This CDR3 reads CASSVMGGAGTEAFF. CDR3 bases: TGCGCCAGCAGCGTCATGGGGGGGGCTGGCACTGAAGCTTTCTTT.

CDR3 loop: CASSLIRGSGYEQYF. As DNA, the CDR3 is TGTGCCAGCAGTTTAATTCGTGGTTCGGGGTACGAGCAGTACTTC. The V and J genes are TRBV12-3 or TRBV12-4 and TRBJ2-7; perhaps TRBD2 as D (5 bases). V was pared by 2 bases and J by 4 bases, with 15 bases between. The CDR3 runs to 15 residues.